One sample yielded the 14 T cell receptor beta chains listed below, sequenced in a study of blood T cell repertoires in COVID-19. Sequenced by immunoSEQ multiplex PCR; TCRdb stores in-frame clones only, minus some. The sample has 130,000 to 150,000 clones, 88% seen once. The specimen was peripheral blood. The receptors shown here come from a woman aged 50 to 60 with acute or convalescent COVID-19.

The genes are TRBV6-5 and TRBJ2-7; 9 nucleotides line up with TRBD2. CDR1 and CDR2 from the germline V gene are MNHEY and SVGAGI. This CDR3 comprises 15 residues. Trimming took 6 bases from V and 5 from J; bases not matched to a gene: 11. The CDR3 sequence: CASRAKASGKDEQYF. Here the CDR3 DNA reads TGTGCCAGCAGGGCTAAGGCTAGCGGGAAGGACGAGCAGTACTTC.

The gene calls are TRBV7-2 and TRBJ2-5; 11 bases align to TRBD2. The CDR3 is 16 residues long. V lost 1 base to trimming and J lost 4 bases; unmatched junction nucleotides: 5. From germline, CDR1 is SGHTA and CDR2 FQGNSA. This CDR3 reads CASSLVAGGPLETQYF. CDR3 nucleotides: TGTGCCAGCAGCTTAGTAGCGGGGGGGCCATTAGAGACCCAGTACTTC.

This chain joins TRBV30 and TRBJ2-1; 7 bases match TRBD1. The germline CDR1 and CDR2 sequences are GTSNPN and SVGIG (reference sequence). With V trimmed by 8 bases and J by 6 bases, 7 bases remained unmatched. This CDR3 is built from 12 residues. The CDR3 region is CAQTGSGNEQFF. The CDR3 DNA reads TGTGCCCAGACAGGGTCGGGCAATGAGCAGTTCTTC.

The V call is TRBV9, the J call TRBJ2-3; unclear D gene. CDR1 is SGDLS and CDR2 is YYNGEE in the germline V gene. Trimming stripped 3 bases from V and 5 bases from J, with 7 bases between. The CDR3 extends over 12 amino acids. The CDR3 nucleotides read TGTGCCAGCAGCGCCCGGAGAGATACGCAGTATTTT. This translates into CASSARRDTQYF.

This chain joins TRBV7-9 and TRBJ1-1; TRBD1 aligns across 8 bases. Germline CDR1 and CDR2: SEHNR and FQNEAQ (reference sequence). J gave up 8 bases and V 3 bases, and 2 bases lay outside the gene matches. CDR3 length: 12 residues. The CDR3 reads CASSFGQGEAFF. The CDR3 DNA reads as TGTGCCAGCAGCTTCGGACAGGGAGAAGCTTTCTTT.

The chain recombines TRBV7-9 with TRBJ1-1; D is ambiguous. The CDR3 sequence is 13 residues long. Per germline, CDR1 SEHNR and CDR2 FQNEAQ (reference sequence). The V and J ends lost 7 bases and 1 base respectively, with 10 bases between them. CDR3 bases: TGTGCCAGCACCTCAGATGGGAACACTGAAGCTTTCTTT. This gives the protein CASTSDGNTEAFF.

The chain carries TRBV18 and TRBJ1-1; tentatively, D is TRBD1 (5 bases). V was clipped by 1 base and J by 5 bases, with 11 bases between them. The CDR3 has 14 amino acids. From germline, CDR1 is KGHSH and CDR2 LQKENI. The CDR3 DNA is TGTGCCAGCTCACCACGTCAACAGGAGACTGAAGCTTTCTTT. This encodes CASSPRQQETEAFF.

CDR3 DNA sequence: TGTGCCAGCAGTGAAAACGAACAGCGAGGGGGCTACACCTTC. Residues: CASSENEQRGGYTF. This chain joins TRBV6-1 and TRBJ1-2; no clear D. CDR1 MNHNS and CDR2 SASEGT come from the germline V gene. The CDR3 spans 14 residues. V was trimmed by 2 bases and J by 8 bases, leaving 15 bases between them.

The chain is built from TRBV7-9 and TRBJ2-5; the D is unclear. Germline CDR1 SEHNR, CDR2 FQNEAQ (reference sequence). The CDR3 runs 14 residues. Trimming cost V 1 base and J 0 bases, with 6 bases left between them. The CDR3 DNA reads TGTGCCAGCAGCTTAGAAGCGTACCAAGAGACCCAGTACTTC. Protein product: CASSLEAYQETQYF.

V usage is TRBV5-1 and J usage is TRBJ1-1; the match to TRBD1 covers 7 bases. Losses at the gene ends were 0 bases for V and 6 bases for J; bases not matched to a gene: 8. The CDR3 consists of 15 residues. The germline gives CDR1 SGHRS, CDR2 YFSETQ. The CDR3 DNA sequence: TGCGCCAGCAGCTTGGGAGGGACAGCCGTTTCTGAAGCTTTCTTT. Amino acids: CASSLGGTAVSEAFF.

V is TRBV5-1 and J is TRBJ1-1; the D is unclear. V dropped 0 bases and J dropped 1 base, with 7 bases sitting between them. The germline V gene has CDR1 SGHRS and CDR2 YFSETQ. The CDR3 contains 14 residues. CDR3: CASSLVPGNTEAFF. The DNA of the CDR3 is TGCGCCAGCAGCTTGGTGCCAGGGAACACTGAAGCTTTCTTT.

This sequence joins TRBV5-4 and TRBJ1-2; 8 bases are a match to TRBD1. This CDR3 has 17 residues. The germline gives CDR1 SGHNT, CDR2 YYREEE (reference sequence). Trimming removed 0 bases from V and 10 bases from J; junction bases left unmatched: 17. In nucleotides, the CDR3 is TGTGCCAGCAGCTTGGCAGCGGGGACAGGTTTGTACTTCGACTACACCTTC. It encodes CASSLAAGTGLYFDYTF.

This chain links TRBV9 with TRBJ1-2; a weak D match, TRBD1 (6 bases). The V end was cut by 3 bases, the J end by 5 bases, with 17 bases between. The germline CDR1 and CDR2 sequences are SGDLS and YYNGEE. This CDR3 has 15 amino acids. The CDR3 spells CASSASTGLQYGYTF. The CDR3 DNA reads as TGTGCCAGCAGCGCTTCCACAGGGTTACAATATGGCTACACCTTC.

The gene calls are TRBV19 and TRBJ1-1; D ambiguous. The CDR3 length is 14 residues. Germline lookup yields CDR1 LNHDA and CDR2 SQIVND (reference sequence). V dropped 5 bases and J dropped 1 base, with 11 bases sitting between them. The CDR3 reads CASSHRRENTEAFF. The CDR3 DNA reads TGTGCCAGTAGTCACCGGAGAGAGAACACTGAAGCTTTCTTT.